The 30 T cell receptor beta chains below were found in one sample sequenced in a study of beta chain features in type 1 diabetes. Reverse transcribing all isolated RNA meant expressed TCRB transcripts were sequenced. The assay was immunoSEQ multiplex PCR, and TCRdb's table has in-frame clones only and misses some. This sample yields about 900,000 clones, of which about 17% are seen a single time; around 0.02% belongs to the top ten. Material: naive CD4+ T cells from blood. Every receptor here comes from a young woman in good health.

The chain couples TRBV28 to TRBJ2-7, with 7 bases fitting TRBD2. The CDR3 length is 13 residues. V trimming: 6 bases; J trimming: 3 bases; junction bases outside the gene matches: 5. Germline V CDR1 and CDR2: MDHEN, SYDVKM. The CDR3 reads CASRGDYRYEQYF. The CDR3 nucleotides read TGTGCCAGCAGGGGGGACTACCGCTACGAGCAGTACTTC.

This clone was observed a single time. The chain employs TRBV7-6 and TRBJ1-1, with D unclear. Trimming removed 5 bases from V and 4 bases from J, with 17 bases in between. Germline V gene lookup returns CDR1 SGHVS and CDR2 FNYEAQ. The CDR3 contains 15 residues. CDR3: CASSLEREGFTEAFF. The CDR3 coding sequence is TGTGCCAGCAGCCTCGAGAGGGAGGGTTTCACTGAAGCTTTCTTT.

This clone was seen only a few times. The identical CDR3 is also encoded by other nucleotide sequences in the sample. CDR3 amino acids: CAISESGTSGSYEQYF. The CDR3 nucleotides are TGTGCCATCAGTGAGTCCGGGACTAGCGGGAGCTACGAGCAGTACTTC. This chain uses TRBV10-3 with TRBJ2-7; 14 bases are a match to TRBD2. The germline CDR1 and CDR2 sequences are ENHRY and SYGVKD. Germline trimming cut 0 bases from V and 3 bases from J; bases unmatched to any gene: 1. The CDR3 extends over 16 amino acids.

Details on this clone: A much larger clone sits a single nucleotide away, making a read error possible. V and J are TRBV27 and TRBJ2-1; D uncertain. Germline V gene data show CDR1 as MNHEY and CDR2 as SMNVEV (reference sequence). Deletions cut 5 bases from V and 3 bases from J, with 2 bases between. This CDR3 is 11 amino acids long. CDR3 protein: CASSNYNEQFF. CDR3 DNA: TGTGCCAGCAGTAACTACAATGAGCAGTTCTTC.

This clone came up a few times. The CDR3 region is CASSYDRDTGELFF. CDR3 nucleotides: TGTGCCAGCAGCTACGACAGGGACACCGGGGAGCTGTTTTTT. V is TRBV7-3 and J is TRBJ2-2; 7 nucleotides line up with TRBD1. Germline V gives CDR1 SGHTA, CDR2 FQGTGA. This CDR3 has 14 amino acids. V lost 4 bases to trimming and J lost 3 bases; unmatched junction nucleotides: 2.

The sample holds a few counts of this clone. CDR3 amino acids: CASKIGSGANVLTF. CDR3 DNA sequence: TGTGCCAGCAAAATAGGGAGTGGGGCCAACGTCCTGACTTTC. This chain uses TRBV6-5 with TRBJ2-6; tentative D call: TRBD2 (5 bases). V lost 7 bases to trimming and J lost 3 bases, with 10 bases between them. The CDR3 length is 14 residues. CDR1 is MNHEY and CDR2 is SVGAGI in the germline V gene.

The chain uses TRBV7-2 and TRBJ2-7; 8 bases fit TRBD2. Germline V gene lookup returns CDR1 SGHTA and CDR2 FQGNSA. The J segment lost 6 bases and the V segment lost 2 bases, leaving 6 bases of the junction unmatched. There are 14 residues in the CDR3. Here the CDR3 DNA reads TGTGCCAGCAGCTTAACCGGGACTAGGGTCGAGCAGTACTTC. Encoded protein: CASSLTGTRVEQYF.

This clone has only a few counts. The chain recombines TRBV10-3 with TRBJ2-5; D tentatively reads TRBD1 or TRBD2 (5 bases each). V was cut by 4 bases and J by 1 base, with 7 bases left in between. Per the germline V gene, CDR1 is ENHRY and CDR2 is SYGVKD. This CDR3 is 13 amino acids long. CDR3 sequence (DNA): TGTGCCATCAGTGCGGGGACCCAAGAGACCCAGTACTTC. Protein: CAISAGTQETQYF.

This clone was counted a few times. At one end the junction does not follow the germline gene, possibly because of a read error. CDR3 bases: TGTGCCATCAGTGAAGAGAGTGAACTCTTGGGCCAAATCTTC. Translation gives CAISEESELLGQIF. The chain uses TRBV10-3 and TRBJ2-7; no firm D call. Germline V gene sequence: CDR1 ENHRY, CDR2 SYGVKD. This CDR3 contains 14 residues.

The rearrangement joins TRBV7-9 to TRBJ2-7, with D possibly being TRBD1 (5 bases). The CDR3 extends over 13 amino acids. V was shortened by 5 bases and J by 4 bases, with 12 bases between the two germline ends. In germline, CDR1 is SEHNR, CDR2 FQNEAQ (reference sequence). This CDR3 is CASSPMGRYEQYF. In nucleotides, the CDR3 is TGTGCCAGCAGCCCGATGGGGCGATACGAGCAGTACTTC.

This chain uses TRBV7-9 with TRBJ2-3; no clear D. The germline gives CDR1 SEHNR, CDR2 FQNEAQ (reference sequence). Trimming took off 0 bases at V and 10 bases at J, with 20 bases between the two ends. This CDR3 region has 16 residues. The CDR3 region is CASSLAGSLVSSAQYF. CDR3 DNA sequence: TGTGCCAGCAGCTTAGCAGGGTCATTAGTTTCTTCTGCGCAGTATTTT.

The chain carries TRBV7-2 and TRBJ2-5; D unresolved. CDR1 is SGHTA, CDR2 FQGNSA, per germline. The CDR3 totals 15 residues. V dropped 5 bases and J dropped 2 bases, with 15 bases sitting between them. CDR3 in amino acids: CASSRAHRRQETQYF. The CDR3 DNA follows: TGTGCCAGCAGCCGCGCTCATAGAAGACAAGAGACCCAGTACTTC.

This chain links TRBV4-1 with TRBJ2-5, with TRBD1 matching 7 bases. Germline V gene data show CDR1 as MGHRA and CDR2 as YSYEKL. This CDR3 has 15 amino acids. The ends lost 0 bases at V and 7 bases at J; junction bases unmatched: 8. The CDR3 is CASSQEVGTVGTQYF. The CDR3 DNA sequence: TGCGCCAGCAGCCAAGAAGTAGGGACAGTTGGGACCCAGTACTTC.

This clone was counted only a few times. V and J are TRBV5-4 and TRBJ2-1; 8 bases align to TRBD2. The germline V gene encodes CDR1 SGHNT and CDR2 YYREEE (reference sequence). This CDR3 is 14 amino acids long. V shed 2 bases, J shed 2 bases, and the junction held 0 bases outside the gene matches. The CDR3 DNA reads as TGTGCCAGCAGCTTCGGGGGGGCCTACAATGAGCAGTTCTTC. It codes for CASSFGGAYNEQFF.

This clone was detected a few times. The genes are TRBV7-9 and TRBJ2-5; D is possibly TRBD2 (5 bases). The CDR3 spans 14 residues. Trimming took 4 bases from V and 5 from J, leaving 14 bases between them. CDR1 is SEHNR and CDR2 is FQNEAQ in the germline V gene (reference sequence). The CDR3 loop reads CASSSGLASETQYF. CDR3 sequence (DNA): TGTGCCAGCAGCTCAGGCTTAGCGAGTGAGACCCAGTACTTC.

J is TRBJ2-7 and V is TRBV28; 10 bases match TRBD2. The ends lost 9 bases at V and 3 bases at J; junction bases unmatched: 5. CDR1 is MDHEN and CDR2 is SYDVKM in the germline V gene. The CDR3 consists of 13 residues. The CDR3: CASWTSGYYEQYF. The CDR3 bases are TGTGCCAGTTGGACTAGCGGATACTACGAGCAGTACTTC.

The chain has TRBV13 and TRBJ2-1, with 12 bases fitting TRBD2. V shed 6 bases and J 3 bases; nucleotides not matched to a gene: 9. From germline, CDR1 is PRHDT and CDR2 FYEKMQ (reference sequence). There are 17 residues in the CDR3. The CDR3 DNA is TGTGCCAGCAGTCAATTCAGACTAGCGGGAGTCTACAATGAGCAGTTCTTC. It yields the protein CASSQFRLAGVYNEQFF.

This clone was counted a few times. This chain connects TRBV18 to TRBJ2-3; weak D call: TRBD2 (6 bases). Looked up from germline, CDR1 is KGHSH and CDR2 is LQKENI. The CDR3 spans 14 residues. V was clipped by 3 bases and J by 3 bases, with 10 bases between them. CDR3 DNA sequence: TGTGCCAGCTCACCGAAAGCGGGTACAGATACGCAGTATTTT. It is translated as CASSPKAGTDTQYF.

This clone was picked up a small number of times. This chain links TRBV7-2 with TRBJ2-3; 7 nucleotides agree with TRBD2. The CDR3 loop spans 15 amino acids. Germline loops: CDR1 SGHTA, CDR2 FQGNSA. Trimming removed 5 bases from V and 0 bases from J; junction bases left unmatched: 5. The DNA of the CDR3 is TGTGCCAGCAGCGAACAGCGGGGCAGCACAGATACGCAGTATTTT. Translated, it gives CASSEQRGSTDTQYF.

The chain is built from TRBV4-2 and TRBJ1-3; a possible D gene is TRBD1 (5 bases). CDR1 is LGHNA and CDR2 is YNFKEQ in the germline V gene. The CDR3 totals 15 residues. The V and J ends lost 4 bases and 3 bases respectively, with 13 bases between them. The CDR3, as DNA: TGTGCCAGCAGCCCCCCGGGGAGGGGTGGAAACACCATATATTTT. It yields the protein CASSPPGRGGNTIYF.

The genes are TRBV7-9 and TRBJ2-1; D unresolved. The germline CDR1 and CDR2 sequences are SEHNR and FQNEAQ (reference sequence). Trimming removed 1 base from V and 5 bases from J, with 12 bases in between. The CDR3 has 15 amino acids. CDR3 sequence: CASSLEGFNHNEQFF. The CDR3 DNA sequence: TGTGCCAGCAGCTTAGAGGGTTTCAACCACAATGAGCAGTTCTTC. Supplemented by reference TRBV7-9 and TRBJ2-1, the full variable domain reads DTGVSQNPRHKITKRGQNVTFRCDPISEHNRLYWYRQTLGQGPEFLTYFQNEAQLEKSRLLSDRFSAERPKGSFSTLEIQRTEQGDSAMYLCASSLEGFNHNEQFFGPGTRLTVL.

In DNA, the CDR3 is TGTGCCACCCAGAGGGCACCTGGAAACACCATATATTTT. This encodes CATQRAPGNTIYF. The chain is built from TRBV6-5 and TRBJ1-3; D is ambiguous. From germline, CDR1 is MNHEY and CDR2 SVGAGI. The ends were cut back, 10 bases at V and 2 bases at J, with 12 bases in the middle. There are 13 residues in the CDR3.

This clone was found a few times. J is TRBJ1-4 and V is TRBV4-2; 7 bases map to TRBD1. V was clipped by 4 bases and J by 7 bases; unmatched bases: 0. The CDR3 totals 12 residues. Germline values: CDR1 LGHNA, CDR2 YNFKEQ. In DNA, the CDR3 is TGTGCCAGCAGCCCAGGGGGTGAAAAACTGTTTTTT. Translation gives CASSPGGEKLFF.

The gene calls are TRBV7-3 and TRBJ2-3; D is ambiguous. Trimming pared 3 bases from V and 2 bases from J, leaving 6 bases between. Germline lookup yields CDR1 SGHTA and CDR2 FQGTGA. The CDR3 length is 13 residues. CDR3 protein: CASSLADTDTQYF. CDR3 sequence (DNA): TGTGCCAGCAGCTTGGCCGACACAGATACGCAGTATTTT.

The chain uses TRBV2 and TRBJ2-2, with a tentative D call TRBD2 (5 bases). The CDR3 consists of 15 residues. Looked up from germline, CDR1 is SNHLY and CDR2 is FYNNEI. The V end was cut by 3 bases, the J end by 2 bases, with 10 bases between. CDR3 DNA sequence: TGTGCCAGCAGTGAGCAAGCGGTAAACACCGGGGAGCTGTTTTTT. Translation: CASSEQAVNTGELFF.

This chain joins TRBV6-6 and TRBJ2-5; D gene unclear. The CDR3 loop spans 14 amino acids. CDR1 and CDR2 (germline): MNHNY, SVGAGI (reference sequence). Trimming took 3 bases from V and 0 from J, leaving 8 bases between them. The CDR3 spells CASSYDLYQETQYF. In DNA form, the CDR3 reads TGTGCCAGCAGTTATGATCTGTACCAAGAGACCCAGTACTTC.

The CDR3 here is CASSPGRQNEQFF. The CDR3 coding sequence is TGTGCCAGCAGCCCTGGTCGTCAAAATGAGCAGTTCTTC. The chain is built from TRBV9 and TRBJ2-1; D uncertain. Germline CDR1 SGDLS, CDR2 YYNGEE. Trimming removed 4 bases at V and 7 bases at J, with 12 bases between. The CDR3 covers 13 residues.

The chain recombines TRBV19 with TRBJ1-2, with 8 nucleotides matching TRBD1. The CDR3 has 14 residues. Germline values: CDR1 LNHDA, CDR2 SQIVND (reference sequence). V trimming: 4 bases; J trimming: 7 bases; junction bases outside the gene matches: 8. The chain's CDR3 is CASSTDRAGSGYTF. For the CDR3, the DNA is TGTGCCAGTAGTACGGACAGGGCCGGTTCTGGCTACACCTTC.

A few counts support this clone. J is TRBJ2-7 and V is TRBV6-5; 8 bases are a match to TRBD1. Looked up from germline, CDR1 is MNHEY and CDR2 is SVGAGI. This CDR3 comprises 14 residues. J gave up 3 bases and V 6 bases, and 7 bases lay outside the gene matches. This CDR3 reads CASREDRGGYEQYF. In nucleotides, the CDR3 is TGTGCCAGCAGAGAAGACAGGGGAGGCTACGAGCAGTACTTC.

The chain combines TRBV19 with TRBJ1-5; no clear D gene. The germline V and J ends were trimmed by 4 bases and 4 bases, with 5 bases remaining between them. The V gene's germline CDR1 is LNHDA and CDR2 SQIVND (reference sequence). This CDR3 comprises 12 residues. This chain's CDR3 is CASSTGNQPQHF. Written as DNA, the CDR3 is TGTGCCAGTAGTACGGGGAATCAGCCCCAGCATTTT.